Each of the 25 T cell receptor beta chains below was sequenced from the same sample in a study of shared clonotypes between healthy human individuals. This table comes from immunoSEQ multiplex PCR, and its TCRdb copy is limited to in-frame clones, with some not included. In the table there are over 2,000,000 clones, roughly 93% of which are singletons. Terminally differentiated effector memory CD45RA+ cells were excluded from the naive CD8 cells, which were CD45RO-negative and positively selected for CCR7. The specimen was naive CD8+ T cells from PBMCs. The receptors derive from a young man in good health. Some clones in this sample may be carry-over from other donors' samples.

The chain couples TRBV4-1 to TRBJ1-2; D call uncertain. This CDR3 region has 13 residues. Germline V gives CDR1 MGHRA, CDR2 YSYEKL. Trimming left V 4 bases short and J 4 bases short, with 10 bases between. The CDR3 coding sequence is TGCGCCAGCAGCCCGACGAAGGGCTATGGCTACACCTTC. Encoded protein: CASSPTKGYGYTF.

V and J are TRBV5-3 and TRBJ1-5; 9 nucleotides match TRBD1. TRBV5-3 is designated an ORF whose function remains uncertain. This CDR3 comprises 16 residues. Unmatched junction bases numbered 10, after V lost 4 bases and J lost 5 bases. CDR3 sequence reads: CARSRRDRELHQPQHF. The CDR3 coding sequence is TGTGCCAGAAGCCGAAGGGACAGGGAATTACATCAGCCCCAGCATTTT.

The chain combines TRBV9 with TRBJ2-6; TRBD1 matches 8 bases. The CDR3 is made up of 18 amino acids. V gave up 0 bases and J gave up 1 base; unmatched junction bases: 6. Germline CDR1 reads SGDLS; CDR2 reads YYNGEE. CDR3 nucleotides: TGTGCCAGCAGCGTAGCCCCAGGGGGCTCATCTGGGGCCAACGTCCTGACTTTC. The encoded protein is CASSVAPGGSSGANVLTF.

V and J are TRBV19 and TRBJ2-7; D unclear. V lost 5 bases and J lost 2, with 13 bases in between. CDR1 LNHDA and CDR2 SQIVND come from the germline V gene (reference sequence). The CDR3 is 14 residues long. CDR3 DNA: TGTGCCAGTAGTTCATACGACACAACCTACGAGCAGTACTTC. Translated, it gives CASSSYDTTYEQYF.

This chain uses TRBV5-1 with TRBJ1-1; 8 nucleotides match TRBD1. J lost 1 base, V lost 4 bases, and 9 bases had no gene match. Per germline, CDR1 SGHRS and CDR2 YFSETQ. This CDR3 is 16 amino acids long. CDR3 sequence (DNA): TGCGCCAGCAGCCTGGGACAGGAGGGGAGGAACACTGAAGCTTTCTTT. Its protein is CASSLGQEGRNTEAFF. Looking up the rest from reference TRBV5-1 and TRBJ1-1 gives the full variable domain: KAGVTQTPRYLIKTRGQQVTLSCSPISGHRSVSWYQQTPGQGLQFLFEYFSETQRNKGNFPGRFSGRQFSNSRSEMNVSTLELGDSALYLCASSLGQEGRNTEAFFGQGTRLTVV.

In its sample, this clone was seen a few times. The chain is built from TRBV7-9 and TRBJ1-1, with a weak D call TRBD1 (5 bases). Germline V CDR1 and CDR2: SEHNR, FQNEAQ (reference sequence). This CDR3 is 12 amino acids long. Trimming took 10 bases from V and 6 from J, leaving 15 bases between them. The CDR3 DNA is TGTGCCACCACCTGGGGGGAGTCTGAAGCTTTCTTT. Its translation is CATTWGESEAFF.

J is TRBJ1-5 and V is TRBV7-8; weak D call: TRBD1 (5 bases). Trimming took off 5 bases at V and 6 bases at J, with 11 bases between the two ends. The CDR3 is 13 residues long. Germline lookup yields CDR1 SGHVS and CDR2 FQNEAQ. The CDR3 DNA reads as TGTGCCAGCAGCCTGGGGGGGGTTCAGCCCCAGCATTTT. Translation: CASSLGGVQPQHF.

The V gene is TRBV27, the J gene TRBJ1-1; TRBD1 is a possible D gene (5 bases). CDR1 and CDR2 (germline): MNHEY, SMNVEV (reference sequence). The CDR3 is 15 residues long. Trimming stripped 2 bases from V and 3 bases from J, with 13 bases between. The CDR3 coding sequence is TGTGCCAGCAGTTTAAGGGGTGGGGCCGACACTGAAGCTTTCTTT. Protein sequence: CASSLRGGADTEAFF.

The CDR3 DNA is TGCGCCAGCAGCCAAGACAGGGACTCCTACAATGAGCAGTTCTTC. This encodes CASSQDRDSYNEQFF. The chain recombines TRBV4-3 with TRBJ2-1; tentatively, D is TRBD1 (5 bases). Germline-derived CDR1 and CDR2 are LGHNA and YSLEER. The length of the CDR3 is 15 residues. Between the trimmed V and J ends, which lost 0 bases and 0 bases, there was a span of 6 bases.

CDR3 region: CASSRLGTSGTRTDTQYF. The CDR3 nucleotides read TGTGCCAGCAGCCGCCTGGGGACTAGCGGGACCCGCACAGATACGCAGTATTTT. The J gene is TRBJ2-3, the V gene TRBV9; 13 nucleotides match TRBD2. V gave up 4 bases and J gave up 1 base; unmatched junction bases: 9. The CDR3 sequence is 18 residues long. Looked up from germline, CDR1 is SGDLS and CDR2 is YYNGEE. The whole variable domain, remainder taken from reference TRBV9 and TRBJ2-3, is DSGVTQTPKHLITATGQRVTLRCSPRSGDLSVYWYQQSLDQGLQFLIQYYNGEERAKGNILERFSAQQFPDLHSELNLSSLELGDSALYFCASSRLGTSGTRTDTQYFGPGTRLTVL.

The chain has TRBV6-4 and TRBJ2-3; 10 bases fit TRBD2. In germline, CDR1 is MRHNA, CDR2 SNTAGT. V lost 3 bases to trimming and J lost 3 bases; unmatched junction nucleotides: 3. This CDR3 spans 15 amino acids. CDR3 sequence: CASSDSGRRTDTQYF. In DNA, the CDR3 is TGTGCCAGCAGTGATAGCGGGAGGAGAACAGATACGCAGTATTTT.

This sequence joins TRBV7-2 and TRBJ1-1; D is ambiguous. Germline CDR1 reads SGHTA; CDR2 reads FQGNSA. The CDR3 length is 17 residues. V was pared by 5 bases and J by 1 base, with 20 bases between. This CDR3 reads CASSPVPGGTRNTEAFF. DNA of the CDR3: TGTGCCAGCAGCCCCGTTCCGGGAGGAACGAGGAACACTGAAGCTTTCTTT. Looking up the rest from reference TRBV7-2 and TRBJ1-1 gives the full variable domain: GAGVSQSPSNKVTEKGKDVELRCDPISGHTALYWYRQSLGQGLEFLIYFQGNSAPDKSGLPSDRFSAERTGGSVSTLTIQRTQQEDSAVYLCASSPVPGGTRNTEAFFGQGTRLTVV.

CDR3 in amino acids: CASSHSGNVYEQYF. For the CDR3, the DNA is TGTGCCAGCAGTCATAGCGGGAATGTCTACGAGCAGTACTTC. J is TRBJ2-5 and V is TRBV25-1, with 8 bases identical to TRBD2. The DNA end is more similar to TRBJ2-7, so the J call may be wrong. The CDR3 runs to 14 residues. Germline-derived CDR1 and CDR2 are MGHDK and SYGVNS.

V usage is TRBV29-1 and J usage is TRBJ1-1; no reliable D call. CDR1 SQVTM and CDR2 ANQGSEA come from the germline V gene. The CDR3 contains 14 residues. V lost 3 bases, J lost 3 bases, and 14 bases lay in between. CDR3 in DNA: TGCAGCGTTGACGGGTGGGCAGTACACACTGAAGCTTTCTTT. This translates into CSVDGWAVHTEAFF.

The rearrangement uses TRBV7-3 and TRBJ2-1, with 7 bases identical to TRBD2. The CDR3 contains 16 residues. Germline CDR1 is SGHTA and CDR2 is FQGTGA. Trimming removed 5 bases from V and 10 bases from J; junction bases left unmatched: 17. The CDR3 DNA sequence: TGTGCCAGCAGCGCTTACGGGGGAGGGCCTTTTGACGAGCAGTTCTTC. It translates to CASSAYGGGPFDEQFF.

The gene calls are TRBV5-1 and TRBJ2-7; D is perhaps TRBD1 or TRBD2 (5 bases each). V lost 4 bases to trimming and J lost 6 bases, with 11 bases between them. Germline V gene data show CDR1 as SGHRS and CDR2 as YFSETQ. The CDR3 is 12 residues long. CDR3 region: CASSQQGPEQYF. In DNA, the CDR3 is TGCGCCAGCAGCCAGCAGGGACCCGAGCAGTACTTC.

The V gene is TRBV7-6, the J gene TRBJ2-7; TRBD2 agrees at 7 bases. CDR3 size: 14 residues. Germline loops: CDR1 SGHVS, CDR2 FNYEAQ. With 6 bases clipped from V and 1 base from J, the junction kept 6 bases outside the gene matches. For the CDR3, the DNA is TGTGCCAGCAGTCACGGGACTATATCCTACGAGCAGTACTTC. This gives the protein CASSHGTISYEQYF.

This rearrangement joins TRBV7-6 to TRBJ2-2; D is unclear. CDR1 and CDR2 (germline): SGHVS, FNYEAQ. The CDR3 is 16 amino acids. Trimming took 5 bases from V and 3 from J, leaving 16 bases between them. CDR3 DNA: TGTGCCAGCAGCCTGGAAGTACGCGGTTACACCGGGGAGCTGTTTTTT. Amino acids: CASSLEVRGYTGELFF.

As DNA, the CDR3 is TGTGCCAGCAGTTTAATCGGGGCAGCGCGAAAAGAGCAGTACTTC. Residues: CASSLIGAARKEQYF. The chain couples TRBV28 to TRBJ2-7; tentatively, D is TRBD1 or TRBD2 (5 bases each). Trimming took off 2 bases at V and 7 bases at J, with 18 bases between the two ends. The CDR3 loop spans 15 amino acids. Germline CDR1 reads MDHEN; CDR2 reads SYDVKM.

The chain recombines TRBV7-9 with TRBJ2-5; 12 bases align to TRBD1. V was pared by 2 bases and J by 5 bases, with 12 bases of the junction left unmatched. The CDR3 spans 18 residues. Germline lookup yields CDR1 SEHNR and CDR2 FQNEAQ (reference sequence). CDR3 nucleotide sequence: TGTGCCAGCAGCTTAAACTCGGAGGGGACAGGGGGCGCGGAGACCCAGTACTTC. It encodes CASSLNSEGTGGAETQYF.

The chain carries TRBV5-1 and TRBJ2-7; possible D gene TRBD1, 6 bases. Germline V CDR1 and CDR2: SGHRS, YFSETQ. Trimming shortened V by 6 bases and J by 3 bases, and 22 bases separated the two germline ends. The CDR3 sequence is 16 residues long. The CDR3 DNA follows: TGCGCCAGCACGCCCCGGCCAGGGGTTAGTGGCTACGAGCAGTACTTC. Its translation is CASTPRPGVSGYEQYF. Full variable domain (rest looked up from reference TRBV5-1 and TRBJ2-7): KAGVTQTPRYLIKTRGQQVTLSCSPISGHRSVSWYQQTPGQGLQFLFEYFSETQRNKGNFPGRFSGRQFSNSRSEMNVSTLELGDSALYLCASTPRPGVSGYEQYFGPGTRLTVT.

The chain couples TRBV9 to TRBJ1-1; the D is unclear. V shed 7 bases and J shed 5 bases, with 24 bases lying between them. This CDR3 has 16 residues. Germline CDR1 is SGDLS and CDR2 is YYNGEE. The CDR3 nucleotides are TGTGCCAGCTCCAACGGCGTGACGGGAGGGTTGACTGAAGCTTTCTTT. Translated, it gives CASSNGVTGGLTEAFF.

This clone was seen just once. The chain uses TRBV2 and TRBJ2-7; 9 positions agree with TRBD1. Germline values: CDR1 SNHLY, CDR2 FYNNEI. V was pared by 6 bases and J by 3 bases, with 6 bases of the junction left unmatched. CDR3 length: 14 amino acids. The CDR3 bases are TGTGCCAGCAGCTACGGACAGGGGTTCTACGAGCAGTACTTC. Its translation is CASSYGQGFYEQYF. Full variable domain (remainder filled in from reference TRBV2 and TRBJ2-7): EPEVTQTPSHQVTQMGQEVILRCVPISNHLYFYWYRQILGQKVEFLVSFYNNEISEKSEIFDDQFSVERPDGSNFTLKIRSTKLEDSAMYFCASSYGQGFYEQYFGPGTRLTVT.

The chain uses TRBV9 and TRBJ2-7; D assignment may be TRBD1 or TRBD2 (5 bases each). The CDR3 is made up of 14 amino acids. The V end was cut by 0 bases, the J end by 6 bases, with 13 bases between. CDR1 and CDR2 (germline): SGDLS, YYNGEE. CDR3 bases: TGTGCCAGCAGCGTAGCTCAATGGGGGAGCGAGCAGTACTTC. Translated: CASSVAQWGSEQYF.

This chain uses TRBV11-1 with TRBJ1-1; 10 bases are a match to TRBD1. The trim removed 2 bases at V and 3 bases at J, leaving 3 bases unmatched. Germline lookup yields CDR1 SGHAT and CDR2 FQDESV (reference sequence). This CDR3 is built from 15 residues. This chain's CDR3 is CASSLPGTGDTEAFF. DNA of the CDR3: TGTGCCAGCAGCTTACCGGGGACAGGGGACACTGAAGCTTTCTTT.